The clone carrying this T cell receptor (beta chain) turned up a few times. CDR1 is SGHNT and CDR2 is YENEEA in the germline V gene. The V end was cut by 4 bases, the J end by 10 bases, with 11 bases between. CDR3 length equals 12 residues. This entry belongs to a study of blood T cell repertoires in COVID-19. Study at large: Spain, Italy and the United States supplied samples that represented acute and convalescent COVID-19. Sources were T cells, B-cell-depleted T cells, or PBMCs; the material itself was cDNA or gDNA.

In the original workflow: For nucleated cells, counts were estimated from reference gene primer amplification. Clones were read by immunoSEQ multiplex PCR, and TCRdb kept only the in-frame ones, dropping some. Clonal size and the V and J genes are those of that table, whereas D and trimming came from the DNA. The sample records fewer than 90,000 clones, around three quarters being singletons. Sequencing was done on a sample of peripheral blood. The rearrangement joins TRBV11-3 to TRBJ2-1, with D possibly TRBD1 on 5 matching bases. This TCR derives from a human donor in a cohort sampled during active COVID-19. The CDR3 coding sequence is TGTGCCAGCAGCTCAGGGTTAGGCGAGCAGTTCTTC. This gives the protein CASSSGLGEQFF.